What follows describes a single T cell receptor (beta chain). The germline V gene has CDR1 GTSNPN and CDR2 SVGIG (reference sequence). The CDR3 consists of 14 residues. Trimming took off 4 bases at V and 9 bases at J, with 19 bases between the two ends. Measured with immunoSEQ multiplex PCR; TCRdb has only the in-frame clones, and not every one. This sample has 45,000 or so clones, with approximately 90% found just once. This sample is drawn from a study of T cell changes during pregnancy in multiple sclerosis. The sample here was peripheral blood, taken in the first trimester of pregnancy. The sequence was collected from a female donor with multiple sclerosis, enrolled in a pregnancy study. The chain is built from TRBV30 and TRBJ2-1; possible D gene TRBD2, 6 bases. CDR3 sequence (DNA): TGTGCCTGGACGGGGGTCTCCCTCAGGAGTGAGCAGTTCTTC. This gives the protein CAWTGVSLRSEQFF.